The next 29 T cell receptor beta chains were all read from a single sample in a study of T cell responses to AZD1222 COVID-19 vaccine. Some clones are missing from TCRdb's copy, which holds only in-frame ones; the method was immunoSEQ multiplex PCR. Of about 130,000 clones listed, 90% are singletons. Specimen: peripheral blood, collected on day 0 of MenACWY control vaccination. These receptors were obtained from an adult in good health.

The chain recombines TRBV11-2 with TRBJ1-1; D gene uncertain. Germline V gives CDR1 SGHAT, CDR2 FQNNGV. This CDR3 is built from 16 residues. The V end lost 0 bases, the J end lost 1 base, and 12 bases lay between the germline ends. Written as DNA, the CDR3 is TGTGCCAGCAGCTTAGATTGGTTTGGAGCGAACACTGAAGCTTTCTTT. Translated: CASSLDWFGANTEAFF.

The chain combines TRBV6-5 with TRBJ1-1, with 8 bases matching TRBD1. V gave up 6 bases and J gave up 3 bases; unmatched junction bases: 9. The CDR3 has 15 residues. Germline CDR1 and CDR2: MNHEY and SVGAGI. The DNA for the CDR3 is TGTGCCAGCAGGTCAGGGGGCGGGGTCTACACTGAAGCTTTCTTT. Translated, it gives CASRSGGGVYTEAFF.

The rearrangement joins TRBV4-2 to TRBJ2-1, with 16 bases identical to TRBD2. V lost 0 bases to trimming and J lost 9 bases; unmatched junction nucleotides: 5. This CDR3 has 17 amino acids. The germline V gene encodes CDR1 LGHNA and CDR2 YNFKEQ. The CDR3 DNA reads TGTGCCAGCAGCCAAGAGGGACTAGCGGGGGGGCCGGGTGAGCAGTTCTTC. As protein: CASSQEGLAGGPGEQFF.

The chain carries TRBV5-1 and TRBJ1-1; no firm D call. Germline lookup yields CDR1 SGHRS and CDR2 YFSETQ. The CDR3 spans 13 residues. The ends were cut back, 3 bases at V and 3 bases at J, with 9 bases in the middle. The CDR3 region has the DNA TGCGCCAGCAGCTGGGAGGGATACACTGAAGCTTTCTTT. Translating gives CASSWEGYTEAFF.

The genes are TRBV4-3 and TRBJ2-1; D gene uncertain. This CDR3 has 17 residues. Germline CDR1 is LGHNA and CDR2 is YSLEER. The V gene lost 0 bases and the J gene lost 0 bases, with 12 bases spanning the gap. The CDR3 loop is CASSQDLGGSSYNEQFF. The CDR3 region has the DNA TGCGCCAGCAGCCAAGATCTGGGCGGAAGCTCCTACAATGAGCAGTTCTTC.

The gene calls are TRBV6-5 and TRBJ1-1, with 7 bases matching TRBD1. V dropped 7 bases and J dropped 4; count of bases not matched to a gene: 6. The V gene's germline CDR1 is MNHEY and CDR2 SVGAGI. The length of the CDR3 is 13 residues. This chain's CDR3 is CASKNQGVTEAFF. The CDR3 DNA follows: TGTGCCAGCAAAAATCAGGGGGTCACTGAAGCTTTCTTT.

In DNA form, the CDR3 reads TGTGCCAGCAGCTTAACGGGGCCTGGGTGGGATGAGCAGTTCTTC. Translation: CASSLTGPGWDEQFF. The V gene is TRBV11-1, the J gene TRBJ2-1; TRBD1 or TRBD2 may be the D gene (5 bases each). The V gene lost 2 bases and the J gene lost 8 bases, with 16 bases spanning the gap. Per the germline V gene, CDR1 is SGHAT and CDR2 is FQDESV (reference sequence). This CDR3 has 15 residues.

The chain couples TRBV28 to TRBJ2-3; TRBD2 matches 11 bases. Germline lookup yields CDR1 MDHEN and CDR2 SYDVKM. After removal of 5 bases from V and 7 bases from J, the junction contained 8 bases not matched to a gene. The CDR3 is made up of 15 amino acids. The DNA of the CDR3 is TGTGCCAGCAGTCCAGGGACTAGCGGCCCCCATACGCAGTATTTT. It translates to CASSPGTSGPHTQYF.

The V gene is TRBV4-2, the J gene TRBJ1-2, with 8 nucleotides matching TRBD1. Germline V CDR1 and CDR2: LGHNA, YNFKEQ. The junction had 14 bases not matched to a gene; V was cut back by 1 base and J by 7 bases. The CDR3 contains 17 residues. In nucleotides, the CDR3 is TGTGCCAGCAGCCAAGTAACCCCCTCCGGACAGGGAAGTGGCTACACCTTC. Translating it yields CASSQVTPSGQGSGYTF.

The table lists this clone with a count of one. Other DNA sequences in the sample encode the same CDR3. The gene calls are TRBV2 and TRBJ2-3, with D possibly matching TRBD1 (7 bases). CDR1 and CDR2 (germline): SNHLY, FYNNEI. V shed 4 bases and J shed 3 bases, with 11 bases lying between them. The CDR3 loop spans 14 amino acids. The CDR3 DNA reads as TGTGCCAGCAGTGGGCAGGGGGGTACAGATACGCAGTATTTT. This translates into CASSGQGGTDTQYF.

This chain connects TRBV10-3 to TRBJ1-3, with D tentatively TRBD1 (6 bases). The CDR3 runs to 18 residues. The V gene's germline CDR1 is ENHRY and CDR2 SYGVKD. Deletions cut 4 bases from V and 3 bases from J, with 22 bases between. DNA of the CDR3: TGTGCCATCAGTGGGCGAGGCAAAGTAGCAGGGGATGGAAACACCATATATTTT. It is translated as CAISGRGKVAGDGNTIYF.

The rearrangement joins TRBV6-1 to TRBJ1-1, with unresolved D. V lost 2 bases to trimming and J lost 1 base, with 8 bases between them. The CDR3 sequence is 14 residues long. Per the germline V gene, CDR1 is MNHNS and CDR2 is SASEGT. CDR3 sequence reads: CASSERQPNTEAFF. CDR3 coding DNA: TGTGCCAGCAGTGAACGGCAGCCGAACACTGAAGCTTTCTTT.

This clone was picked up one time. The chain links TRBV6-4 to TRBJ2-7; 7 bases fit TRBD2. The trim removed 9 bases at V and 0 bases at J, leaving 20 bases unmatched. This CDR3 comprises 18 residues. CDR1 and CDR2 from the germline V gene are MRHNA and SNTAGT. The CDR3 region is CARKRGLPYGHSSYEQYF. DNA of the CDR3: TGTGCCAGGAAACGGGGACTACCCTATGGTCATAGCTCCTACGAGCAGTACTTC.

This chain links TRBV19 with TRBJ1-4, with 7 bases identical to TRBD1. V gave up 6 bases and J gave up 4 bases; unmatched junction bases: 8. Looked up from germline, CDR1 is LNHDA and CDR2 is SQIVND (reference sequence). This CDR3 is 15 amino acids long. The CDR3 reads CASSPNRGYNEKLFF. In DNA, the CDR3 is TGTGCCAGTAGCCCCAACAGGGGATATAATGAAAAACTGTTTTTT.

This clone was seen only once. The chain links TRBV15 to TRBJ2-5, with 7 bases identical to TRBD1. Germline assignment: CDR1 LNHNV and CDR2 YYDKDF (reference sequence). This CDR3 spans 15 amino acids. The junction had 9 bases not matched to a gene; V was cut back by 4 bases and J by 4 bases. The CDR3 sequence is CATSTIDRVGETQYF. DNA for the CDR3: TGTGCCACCAGCACAATTGACAGGGTTGGAGAGACCCAGTACTTC.

This chain links TRBV20-1 with TRBJ2-5, with D hard to call. The CDR3 extends over 12 amino acids. Deletions cut 3 bases from V and 3 bases from J, with 8 bases between. The germline gives CDR1 DFQATT, CDR2 SNEGSKA (reference sequence). The CDR3 region is CSASVGKETQYF. The DNA for the CDR3 is TGCAGTGCTAGTGTAGGGAAAGAGACCCAGTACTTC.

V and J are TRBV2 and TRBJ1-3; D might be TRBD1 (6 bases). Trimming shortened V by 4 bases and J by 0 bases, and 10 bases separated the two germline ends. The CDR3 covers 15 residues. Germline CDR1 reads SNHLY; CDR2 reads FYNNEI. The CDR3 is CASSGTALSGNTIYF. For the CDR3, the DNA is TGTGCCAGCAGTGGGACAGCGCTCTCTGGAAACACCATATATTTT. The full variable domain, in which reference TRBV2 and TRBJ1-3 provide the parts outside the CDR3, is EPEVTQTPSHQVTQMGQEVILRCVPISNHLYFYWYRQILGQKVEFLVSFYNNEISEKSEIFDDQFSVERPDGSNFTLKIRSTKLEDSAMYFCASSGTALSGNTIYFGEGSWLTVV.

This clone was recorded only once. This chain uses TRBV6-5 with TRBJ1-5, with D tentatively TRBD1 (6 bases). Trimming cost V 5 bases and J 1 base, with 9 bases left between them. CDR1 and CDR2 (germline): MNHEY, SVGAGI. The CDR3 has 14 amino acids. The CDR3 is CASSNTGSNQPQHF. As DNA, the CDR3 is TGTGCCAGCAGTAATACAGGGAGCAATCAGCCCCAGCATTTT.

The chain is built from TRBV3-1 (or the pseudogene TRBV3-2) and TRBJ2-3, with 10 bases matching TRBD1. The CDR3 consists of 17 residues. The V segment lost 5 bases and the J segment 4 bases; nucleotides outside the gene matches: 12. Per germline, CDR1 LGHDT and CDR2 YNNKEL (reference sequence). The DNA for the CDR3 is TGTGCCAGCAGCAAGACACCGGGACAGGGGTTCGCAGATACGCAGTATTTT. Translation gives CASSKTPGQGFADTQYF.

The gene calls are TRBV7-6 and TRBJ1-1, with a weak D call TRBD1 (6 bases). Germline V gene lookup returns CDR1 SGHVS and CDR2 FNYEAQ. The ends were cut back, 1 base at V and 4 bases at J, with 13 bases in the middle. The CDR3 is made up of 15 amino acids. CDR3 region: CASSLGRGLSTEAFF. The CDR3 DNA follows: TGTGCCAGCAGCTTAGGTCGGGGGCTCAGCACTGAAGCTTTCTTT.

This rearrangement joins TRBV19 to TRBJ1-2; a possible D gene is TRBD1 (5 bases). The ends were cut back, 5 bases at V and 6 bases at J, with 13 bases in the middle. Germline CDR1 is LNHDA and CDR2 is SQIVND (reference sequence). The CDR3 runs 13 residues. CDR3 in DNA: TGTGCCAGTAGTGTCGACGGGGGAAATGGCTACACCTTC. Encoded protein: CASSVDGGNGYTF. The variable domain in full, completed from reference TRBV19 and TRBJ1-2, reads DGGITQSPKYLFRKEGQNVTLSCEQNLNHDAMYWYRQDPGQGLRLIYYSQIVNDFQKGDIAEGYSVSREKKESFPLTVTSAQKNPTAFYLCASSVDGGNGYTFGSGTRLTVV.

The rearrangement links TRBV4-1 to TRBJ2-1, with D unresolved. CDR1 is MGHRA and CDR2 is YSYEKL in the germline V gene. This CDR3 is 12 amino acids long. V was cut by 4 bases and J by 5 bases, with 6 bases left in between. CDR3 nucleotides: TGCGCCAGCAGCCCCTCTCACAATGAGCAGTTCTTC. It specifies CASSPSHNEQFF.

The rearrangement links TRBV11-2 to TRBJ2-1; TRBD2 might be the D (6 bases). Germline V gene sequence: CDR1 SGHAT, CDR2 FQNNGV. CDR3 length: 17 amino acids. Trimming took off 1 base at V and 0 bases at J, with 13 bases between the two ends. CDR3 sequence (DNA): TGTGCCAGCAGCTTAGTACGCGGGGTGAGCTCCTACAATGAGCAGTTCTTC. Its translation: CASSLVRGVSSYNEQFF.

The V gene is TRBV7-6, the J gene TRBJ2-3; the D gene could be TRBD1 or TRBD2 (5 bases each). Trimming pared 6 bases from V and 2 bases from J, leaving 21 bases between. The CDR3 is 17 residues long. Germline lookup yields CDR1 SGHVS and CDR2 FNYEAQ. The CDR3 DNA is TGTGCCAGCAGTCCTGCGCTGGGACGGAAGATCACAGATACGCAGTATTTT. Translating gives CASSPALGRKITDTQYF.

This clone was picked up one time. V gene TRBV5-1 combines with J gene TRBJ1-2, with D maybe TRBD1 (6 bases). The CDR3 covers 15 residues. Per germline, CDR1 SGHRS and CDR2 YFSETQ. Deletions cut 0 bases from V and 2 bases from J, with 11 bases between. CDR3 coding DNA: TGCGCCAGCAGCTTGGAGGCGACAGGAAACTATGGCTACACCTTC. As protein: CASSLEATGNYGYTF.

The V and J genes are TRBV29-1 and TRBJ1-5; 7 bases line up with TRBD1. The CDR3 runs 14 residues. J gave up 4 bases and V 5 bases, and 8 bases lay outside the gene matches. Germline CDR1 reads SQVTM; CDR2 reads ANQGSEA. The CDR3 spells CSVSLGQANQPQHF. CDR3 nucleotide sequence: TGCAGCGTTTCCCTAGGACAGGCTAATCAGCCCCAGCATTTT.

The J gene is TRBJ1-3, the V gene TRBV6-1; D might be TRBD1 (5 bases). The V gene's germline CDR1 is MNHNS and CDR2 SASEGT. Trimming took off 4 bases at V and 0 bases at J, with 13 bases between the two ends. The CDR3 sequence is 16 residues long. In DNA form, the CDR3 reads TGTGCCAGCAGTGGCCGGGACCTGTACTCTGGAAACACCATATATTTT. Residues: CASSGRDLYSGNTIYF.

The chain recombines TRBV7-2 with TRBJ1-1; D ambiguous. The germline CDR1 and CDR2 sequences are SGHTA and FQGNSA. This CDR3 has 18 residues. V shed 1 base and J shed 0 bases, with 18 bases lying between them. The CDR3 bases are TGTGCCAGCAGCTTAGTGGGAGGGCCCCTCTCGGTGAACACTGAAGCTTTCTTT. Protein sequence: CASSLVGGPLSVNTEAFF.

This clone was counted once. The chain is built from TRBV20-1 and TRBJ2-5; no clear D gene. V was clipped by 2 bases and J by 1 base, with 2 bases between them. Germline CDR1 is DFQATT and CDR2 is SNEGSKA (reference sequence). The CDR3 is 11 amino acids. CDR3 region: CSARLQETQYF. As DNA, the CDR3 is TGCAGTGCTAGACTCCAAGAGACCCAGTACTTC.